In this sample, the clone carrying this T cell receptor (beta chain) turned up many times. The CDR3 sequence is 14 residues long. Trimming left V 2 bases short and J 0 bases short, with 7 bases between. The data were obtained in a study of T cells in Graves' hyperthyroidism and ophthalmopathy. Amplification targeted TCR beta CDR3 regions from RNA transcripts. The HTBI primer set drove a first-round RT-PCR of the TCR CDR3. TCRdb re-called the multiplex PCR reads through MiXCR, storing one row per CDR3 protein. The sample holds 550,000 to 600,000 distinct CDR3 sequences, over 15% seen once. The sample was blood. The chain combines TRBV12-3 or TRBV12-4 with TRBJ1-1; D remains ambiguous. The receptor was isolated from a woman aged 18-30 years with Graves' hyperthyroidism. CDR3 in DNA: TGTGCCAGCAGTTTAAGACTGCTGAACACTGAAGCTTTCTTT. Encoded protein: CASSLRLLNTEAFF.